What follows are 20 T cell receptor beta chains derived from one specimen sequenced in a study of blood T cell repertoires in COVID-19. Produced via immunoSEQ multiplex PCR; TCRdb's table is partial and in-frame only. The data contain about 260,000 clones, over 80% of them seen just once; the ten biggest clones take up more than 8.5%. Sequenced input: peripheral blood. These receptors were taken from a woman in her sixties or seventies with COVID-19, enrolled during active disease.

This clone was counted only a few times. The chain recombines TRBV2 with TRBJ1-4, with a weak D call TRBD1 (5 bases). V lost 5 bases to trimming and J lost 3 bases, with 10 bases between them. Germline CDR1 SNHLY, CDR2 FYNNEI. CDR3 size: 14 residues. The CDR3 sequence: CASSLRVPNEKLFF. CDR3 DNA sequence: TGTGCCAGCAGTCTCAGGGTCCCTAATGAAAAACTGTTTTTT.

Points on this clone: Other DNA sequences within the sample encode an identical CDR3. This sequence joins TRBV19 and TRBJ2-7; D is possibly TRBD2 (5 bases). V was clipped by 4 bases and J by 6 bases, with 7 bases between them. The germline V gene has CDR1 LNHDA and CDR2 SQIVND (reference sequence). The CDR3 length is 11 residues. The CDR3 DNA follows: TGTGCCAGTAGTAGAGGGAGCGAGCAGTACTTC. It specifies CASSRGSEQYF.

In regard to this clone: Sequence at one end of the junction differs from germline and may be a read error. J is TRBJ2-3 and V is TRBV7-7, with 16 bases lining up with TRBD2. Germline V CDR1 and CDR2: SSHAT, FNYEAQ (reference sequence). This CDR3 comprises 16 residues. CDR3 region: CASSQGLAGGTDTQYF. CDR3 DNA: TGTGCTAGCAGCCAGGGACTAGCGGGAGGGACAGATACGCAGTATTTT.

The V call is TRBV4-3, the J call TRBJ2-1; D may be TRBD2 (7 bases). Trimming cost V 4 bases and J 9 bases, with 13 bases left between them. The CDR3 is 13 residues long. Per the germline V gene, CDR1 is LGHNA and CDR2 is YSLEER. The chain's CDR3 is CASSRKGGREQFF. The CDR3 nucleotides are TGCGCCAGCAGCCGGAAGGGGGGGCGTGAGCAGTTCTTC.

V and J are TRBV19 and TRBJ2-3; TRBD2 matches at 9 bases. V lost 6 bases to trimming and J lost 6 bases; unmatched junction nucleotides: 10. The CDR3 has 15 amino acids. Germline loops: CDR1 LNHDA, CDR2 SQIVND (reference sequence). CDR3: CASRSGGRASDTQYF. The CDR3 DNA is TGTGCCAGTAGGTCTGGCGGGAGGGCCTCGGATACGCAGTATTTT.

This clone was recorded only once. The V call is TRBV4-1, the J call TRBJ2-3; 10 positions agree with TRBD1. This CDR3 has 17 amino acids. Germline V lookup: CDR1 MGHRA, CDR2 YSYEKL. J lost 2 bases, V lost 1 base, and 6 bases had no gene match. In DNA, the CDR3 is TGCGCCAGCAGCCAAGTTGGGACAGGGGCGATCACAGATACGCAGTATTTT. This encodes CASSQVGTGAITDTQYF.

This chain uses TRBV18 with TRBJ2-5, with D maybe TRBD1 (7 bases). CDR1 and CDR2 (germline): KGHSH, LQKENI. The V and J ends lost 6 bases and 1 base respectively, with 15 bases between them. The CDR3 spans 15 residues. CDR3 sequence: CASSPAGQPQETQYF. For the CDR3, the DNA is TGTGCCAGCTCTCCCGCGGGACAGCCCCAAGAGACCCAGTACTTC.

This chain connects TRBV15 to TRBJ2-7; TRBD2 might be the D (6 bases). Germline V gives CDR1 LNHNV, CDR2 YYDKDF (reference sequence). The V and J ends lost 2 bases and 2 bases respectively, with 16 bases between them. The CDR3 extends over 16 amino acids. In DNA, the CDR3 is TGTGCCACCAGCAGACTACCGGGGACTTTAGCCTACGAGCAGTACTTC. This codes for CATSRLPGTLAYEQYF.

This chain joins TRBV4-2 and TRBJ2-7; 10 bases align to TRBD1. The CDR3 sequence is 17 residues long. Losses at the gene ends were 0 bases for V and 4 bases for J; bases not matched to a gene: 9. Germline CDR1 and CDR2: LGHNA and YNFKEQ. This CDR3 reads CASSQDYRQGASYEQYF. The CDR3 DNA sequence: TGTGCCAGCAGCCAAGATTATAGACAGGGGGCCTCTTACGAGCAGTACTTC.

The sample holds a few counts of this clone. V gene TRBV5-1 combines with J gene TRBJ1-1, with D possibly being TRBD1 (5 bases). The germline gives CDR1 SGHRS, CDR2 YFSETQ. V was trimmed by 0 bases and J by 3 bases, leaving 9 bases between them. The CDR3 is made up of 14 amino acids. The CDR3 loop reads CASSLAVGDTEAFF. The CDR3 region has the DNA TGCGCCAGCAGCTTGGCCGTAGGGGACACTGAAGCTTTCTTT.

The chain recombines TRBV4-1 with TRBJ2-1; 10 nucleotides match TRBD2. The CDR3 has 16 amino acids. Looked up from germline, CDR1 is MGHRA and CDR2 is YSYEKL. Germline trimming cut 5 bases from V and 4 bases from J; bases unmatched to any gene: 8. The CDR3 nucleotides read TGCGCCAGCAGCGAAGGACTAGCGGAAAAATACAATGAGCAGTTCTTC. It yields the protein CASSEGLAEKYNEQFF.

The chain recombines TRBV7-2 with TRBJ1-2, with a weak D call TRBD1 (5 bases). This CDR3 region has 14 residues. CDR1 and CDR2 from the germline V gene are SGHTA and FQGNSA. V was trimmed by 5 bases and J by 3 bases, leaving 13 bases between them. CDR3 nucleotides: TGTGCCAGCAGCCCGGGACGGAGGGACTATGGCTACACCTTC. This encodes CASSPGRRDYGYTF. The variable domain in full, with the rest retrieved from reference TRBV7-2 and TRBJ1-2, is GAGVSQSPSNKVTEKGKDVELRCDPISGHTALYWYRQSLGQGLEFLIYFQGNSAPDKSGLPSDRFSAERTGGSVSTLTIQRTQQEDSAVYLCASSPGRRDYGYTFGSGTRLTVV.

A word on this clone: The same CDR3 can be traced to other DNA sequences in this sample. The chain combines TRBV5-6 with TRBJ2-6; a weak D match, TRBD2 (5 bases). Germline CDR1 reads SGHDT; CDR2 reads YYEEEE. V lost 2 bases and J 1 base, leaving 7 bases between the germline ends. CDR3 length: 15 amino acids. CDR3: CASSFRGSGANVLTF. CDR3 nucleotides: TGTGCCAGCAGCTTCCGGGGTTCTGGGGCCAACGTCCTGACTTTC.

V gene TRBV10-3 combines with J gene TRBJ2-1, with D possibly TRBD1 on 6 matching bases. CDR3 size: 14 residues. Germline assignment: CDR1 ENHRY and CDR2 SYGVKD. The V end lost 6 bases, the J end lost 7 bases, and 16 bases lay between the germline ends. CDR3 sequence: CAIRGNRARNEQFF. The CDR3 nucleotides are TGTGCCATCAGGGGGAACAGGGCGAGGAATGAGCAGTTCTTC.

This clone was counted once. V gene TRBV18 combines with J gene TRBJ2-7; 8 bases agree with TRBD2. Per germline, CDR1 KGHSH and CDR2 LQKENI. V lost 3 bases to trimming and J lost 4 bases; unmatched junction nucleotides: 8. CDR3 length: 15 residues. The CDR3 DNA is TGTGCCAGCTCACCCCCGGGACTAGTAGTTTACGAGCAGTACTTC. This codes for CASSPPGLVVYEQYF.

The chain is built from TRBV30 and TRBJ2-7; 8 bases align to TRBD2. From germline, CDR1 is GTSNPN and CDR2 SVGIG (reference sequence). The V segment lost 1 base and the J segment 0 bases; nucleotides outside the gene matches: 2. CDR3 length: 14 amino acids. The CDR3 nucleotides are TGTGCCTGGAGTGGTAGCGGGGTCTCCTACGAGCAGTACTTC. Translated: CAWSGSGVSYEQYF.

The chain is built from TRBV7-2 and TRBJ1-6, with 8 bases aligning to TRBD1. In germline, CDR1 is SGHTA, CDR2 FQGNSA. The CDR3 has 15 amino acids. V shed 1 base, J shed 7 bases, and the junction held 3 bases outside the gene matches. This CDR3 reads CASSLDNRGNSPLHF. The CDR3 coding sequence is TGTGCCAGCAGCTTAGACAACAGGGGGAATTCACCCCTCCACTTT. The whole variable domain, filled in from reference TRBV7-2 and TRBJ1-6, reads GAGVSQSPSNKVTEKGKDVELRCDPISGHTALYWYRQSLGQGLEFLIYFQGNSAPDKSGLPSDRFSAERTGGSVSTLTIQRTQQEDSAVYLCASSLDNRGNSPLHFGNGTRLTVT.

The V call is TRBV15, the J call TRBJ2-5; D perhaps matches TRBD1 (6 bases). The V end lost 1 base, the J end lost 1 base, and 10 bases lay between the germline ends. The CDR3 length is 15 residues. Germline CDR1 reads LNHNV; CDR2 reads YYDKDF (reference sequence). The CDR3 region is CATSRGAGAQETQYF. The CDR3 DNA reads TGTGCCACCAGCAGAGGGGCAGGGGCCCAAGAGACCCAGTACTTC.

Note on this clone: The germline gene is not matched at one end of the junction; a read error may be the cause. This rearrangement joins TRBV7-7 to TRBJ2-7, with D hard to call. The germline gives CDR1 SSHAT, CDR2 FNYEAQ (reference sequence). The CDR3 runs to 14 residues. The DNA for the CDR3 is TGTGCTAGCAGCTTAGAAACGGTTTCCGGCGAGCAGTACTTC. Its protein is CASSLETVSGEQYF.

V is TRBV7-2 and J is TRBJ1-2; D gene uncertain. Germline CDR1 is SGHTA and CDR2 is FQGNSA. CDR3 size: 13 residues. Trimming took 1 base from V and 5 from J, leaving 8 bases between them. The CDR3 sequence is CASSLERAYGYTF. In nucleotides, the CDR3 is TGTGCCAGCAGCTTAGAGCGGGCGTATGGCTACACCTTC.